This T cell receptor (beta chain) was retrieved from a study of T cell responses to AZD1222 COVID-19 vaccine. This clone was seen once. CDR3 size: 13 residues. Germline CDR1 and CDR2: ENHRY and SYGVKD. V lost 7 bases and J 0 bases, leaving 8 bases between the germline ends. Using immunoSEQ multiplex PCR, the repertoire was profiled, and TCRdb retains in-frame clones only, with some absent. The table shows some 170,000 clones, with roughly 93% occurring only once. This specimen consisted of peripheral blood, obtained 28 days after the second dose of the MenACWY control vaccine. This chain connects TRBV10-3 to TRBJ2-3, with D tentatively TRBD2 (6 bases). The origin of this receptor is an adult who received the MenACWY meningococcal vaccine as a control. Here the CDR3 reads CAIKGTSTDTQYF. CDR3 DNA: TGTGCCATCAAAGGGACTAGCACAGATACGCAGTATTTT.